What follows are 16 T cell receptor beta chains derived from one specimen sequenced in a study of graft-versus-host responses after intestinal transplantation. No antigens are known for them. Assay: immunoSEQ multiplex PCR; the TCRdb copy retains only in-frame clones and omits some. The table lists tens of thousands of clones, around 90% of them singletons. Sequencing was performed on unstimulated CD8+ T cells sorted from spleen or lymph node cells, taken before transplant. The receptors were gathered from a human donor who was the organ donor for an intestinal transplant.

The rearrangement uses TRBV5-1 and TRBJ1-5; tentative D call: TRBD1 (5 bases). V lost 0 bases and J lost 1, with 11 bases in between. Germline CDR1 SGHRS, CDR2 YFSETQ. The CDR3 totals 16 residues. The CDR3 sequence is CASSLDGHYSNQPQHF. In DNA, the CDR3 is TGCGCCAGCAGCTTGGACGGACACTACAGCAATCAGCCCCAGCATTTT.

The V and J genes are TRBV5-1 and TRBJ1-1, with 8 positions matching TRBD1. J gave up 6 bases and V 6 bases, and 7 bases lay outside the gene matches. The CDR3 length is 13 residues. Looked up from germline, CDR1 is SGHRS and CDR2 is YFSETQ. The DNA of the CDR3 is TGCGCCAGCACCCATGGACAGGGCGCTGAAGCTTTCTTT. It translates to CASTHGQGAEAFF. Based on the CDR3 plus reference TRBV5-1 and TRBJ1-1, the full variable domain is KAGVTQTPRYLIKTRGQQVTLSCSPISGHRSVSWYQQTPGQGLQFLFEYFSETQRNKGNFPGRFSGRQFSNSRSEMNVSTLELGDSALYLCASTHGQGAEAFFGQGTRLTVV.

The chain couples TRBV7-9 to TRBJ1-1; D may be TRBD1 (6 bases). Deletions cut 5 bases from V and 6 bases from J, with 10 bases between. The CDR3 length is 12 residues. Germline CDR1 reads SEHNR; CDR2 reads FQNEAQ (reference sequence). The DNA of the CDR3 is TGTGCCAGCAGCCCGACAGGATCTGAAGCTTTCTTT. Protein: CASSPTGSEAFF.

The sample holds a few counts of this clone. The chain carries TRBV19 and TRBJ1-5, with a tentative D call TRBD1 (6 bases). The CDR3 is 13 residues long. V shed 10 bases and J shed 4 bases, with 14 bases lying between them. Germline V CDR1 and CDR2: LNHDA, SQIVND (reference sequence). In nucleotides, the CDR3 is TGTGCCACCGACACCACAGGGAATCAGCCCCAGCATTTT. Protein sequence: CATDTTGNQPQHF.

Details on this clone: An end of the junction does not agree with germline; a read error may underlie this. The J gene is TRBJ2-5, the V gene TRBV7-7; tentative D call: TRBD1 (6 bases). Germline loops: CDR1 SSHAT, CDR2 FNYEAQ (reference sequence). The CDR3 is 15 amino acids. The CDR3 spells CASSLVLDRRETQYF. The DNA of the CDR3 is TGTGCTAGCAGCTTAGTGTTGGACAGAAGGGAGACCCAGTACTTC.

This clone was found a few times. This chain connects TRBV28 to TRBJ1-1, with D perhaps TRBD1 (6 bases). This CDR3 is 13 amino acids long. The V end was cut by 6 bases, the J end by 2 bases, with 10 bases between. CDR1 and CDR2 (germline): MDHEN, SYDVKM. CDR3 in DNA: TGTGCCAGCAGGACAGGACCAAACACTGAAGCTTTCTTT. Translating it yields CASRTGPNTEAFF.

The DNA of the CDR3 is TGTGCCAGCAGCTCGGGACAGGGAGAGCAGTACGTC. It translates to CASSSGQGEQYV. This chain uses TRBV7-9 with TRBJ2-7; TRBD1 agrees at 9 bases. Per the germline V gene, CDR1 is SEHNR and CDR2 is FQNEAQ (reference sequence). This CDR3 has 12 amino acids. Trimming took 4 bases from V and 7 from J; bases not matched to a gene: 2.

V gene TRBV11-2 combines with J gene TRBJ2-7, with D perhaps TRBD2 (5 bases). Germline assignment: CDR1 SGHAT and CDR2 FQNNGV. The CDR3 runs 16 residues. Trimming pared 4 bases from V and 4 bases from J, leaving 20 bases between. CDR3 amino acids: CASSYGIGNHPYEQYV. The CDR3 coding sequence is TGTGCCAGCAGCTATGGGATCGGGAACCATCCATACGAGCAGTACGTC.

V usage is TRBV25-1 and J usage is TRBJ1-2; D is ambiguous. V shed 1 base and J shed 0 bases, with 6 bases lying between them. Germline V lookup: CDR1 MGHDK, CDR2 SYGVNS. The CDR3 is 14 residues long. The CDR3 here is CASSEWAANYGYTF. The CDR3 nucleotides are TGTGCCAGCAGTGAATGGGCCGCTAACTATGGCTACACCTTC.

The chain employs TRBV28 and TRBJ2-1; 7 nucleotides line up with TRBD2. J gave up 8 bases and V 7 bases, and 14 bases lay outside the gene matches. Germline V gene lookup returns CDR1 MDHEN and CDR2 SYDVKM. This CDR3 spans 15 amino acids. The CDR3 DNA reads as TGTGCCAGCAAACTAGGGGTAGCGGGCGGTGATGAGCAGTTCTTC. It specifies CASKLGVAGGDEQFF. Full variable domain (outside the CDR3, taken from reference TRBV28 and TRBJ2-1): DVKVTQSSRYLVKRTGEKVFLECVQDMDHENMFWYRQDPGLGLRLIYFSYDVKMKEKGDIPEGYSVSREKKERFSLILESASTNQTSMYLCASKLGVAGGDEQFFGPGTRLTVL.

About this clone: In the same sample, other DNA sequences code for this CDR3. The V gene is TRBV7-9, the J gene TRBJ2-6, with 8 bases fitting TRBD2. Germline V lookup: CDR1 SEHNR, CDR2 FQNEAQ (reference sequence). The CDR3 sequence is 19 residues long. Trimming removed 8 bases from V and 2 bases from J; junction bases left unmatched: 17. The CDR3 DNA reads TGTGCCAGCGACTTTATGGGGACTAGTAGGGAGACTGGGGCCAACGTCCTGACTTTC. This gives the protein CASDFMGTSRETGANVLTF. Drawing the rest from reference TRBV7-9 and TRBJ2-6, the complete variable domain is DTGVSQNPRHKITKRGQNVTFRCDPISEHNRLYWYRQTLGQGPEFLTYFQNEAQLEKSRLLSDRFSAERPKGSFSTLEIQRTEQGDSAMYLCASDFMGTSRETGANVLTFGAGSRLTVL.

This clone appeared a few times. The V gene is TRBV7-2, the J gene TRBJ1-5; D is ambiguous. V was cut by 5 bases and J by 7 bases, with 12 bases left in between. CDR3 length: 13 residues. Germline lookup yields CDR1 SGHTA and CDR2 FQGNSA. The CDR3: CASSPGLLQPQHF. The CDR3 nucleotides are TGTGCCAGCAGCCCGGGGTTACTACAGCCCCAGCATTTT.

The sample holds one count of this clone. V is TRBV27 and J is TRBJ2-2; TRBD1 matches 8 bases. The V gene's germline CDR1 is MNHEY and CDR2 SMNVEV (reference sequence). The CDR3 spans 15 residues. The trim removed 3 bases at V and 2 bases at J, leaving 2 bases unmatched. Here the CDR3 DNA reads TGTGCCAGCAGTTTCACAGGGGGAAACACCGGGGAGCTGTTTTTT. Translation gives CASSFTGGNTGELFF.

V usage is TRBV9 and J usage is TRBJ1-1; D call uncertain. There are 14 residues in the CDR3. CDR1 SGDLS and CDR2 YYNGEE come from the germline V gene. V lost 1 base and J lost 10, with 17 bases in between. DNA of the CDR3: TGTGCCAGCAGCGTAACCGACTCCCCGTACACAGCTTTCTTT. Translated: CASSVTDSPYTAFF.

The chain has TRBV15 and TRBJ1-2; D gene unclear. Germline V gene data show CDR1 as LNHNV and CDR2 as YYDKDF (reference sequence). V lost 5 bases and J 0 bases, leaving 13 bases between the germline ends. The CDR3 consists of 15 residues. In nucleotides, the CDR3 is TGTGCCACCAGCTCTCAAATGAGGGCTAACTATGGCTACACCTTC. Translating gives CATSSQMRANYGYTF.

This sequence joins TRBV5-4 and TRBJ1-4, with D uncertain. Per the germline V gene, CDR1 is SGHNT and CDR2 is YYREEE (reference sequence). This CDR3 region has 16 residues. The V and J ends lost 0 bases and 0 bases respectively, with 9 bases between them. CDR3 region: CASSLEGGATNEKLFF. The CDR3 DNA follows: TGTGCCAGCAGCTTGGAGGGAGGAGCAACTAATGAAAAACTGTTTTTT.